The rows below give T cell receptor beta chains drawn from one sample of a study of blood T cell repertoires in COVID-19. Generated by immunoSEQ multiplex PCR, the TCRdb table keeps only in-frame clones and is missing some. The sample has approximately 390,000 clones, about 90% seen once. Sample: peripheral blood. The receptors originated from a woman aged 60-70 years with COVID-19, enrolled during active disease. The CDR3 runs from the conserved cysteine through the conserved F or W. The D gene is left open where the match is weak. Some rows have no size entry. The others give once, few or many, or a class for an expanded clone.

DNA: TGTGCCAGCAGCCTTGGGGTCCGGGGGGGGTACTACGAGCAGTACTTC
CDR3: CASSLGVRGGYYEQYF
J: TRBJ2-7
size: -
V: TRBV3-1/TRBV3-2
D: TRBD2

DNA: TGTGCCAGCAGCTTGGCGGGGAACACTGAAGCTTTCTTT
CDR3: CASSLAGNTEAFF
J: TRBJ1-1
size: -
V: TRBV5-6
D: -

DNA: TGTGCCAGCTCACCATCCCTAGTCGGTTATAATTCACCCCTCCACTTT
CDR3: CASSPSLVGYNSPLHF
J: TRBJ1-6
size: -
V: TRBV18
D: -

DNA: TGCGCCAGCAGCTTGGACCCGGGACTAGCGGGCGCTGCGCTCGCAGATACGCAGTATTTT
CDR3: CASSLDPGLAGAALADTQYF
J: TRBJ2-3
size: -
V: TRBV5-1
D: TRBD2

DNA: TGTGCCAGCAGTTACGGGAGAGGTCATGCTGAAGCTTTCTTT
CDR3: CASSYGRGHAEAFF
J: TRBJ1-1
size: -
V: TRBV6-2/TRBV6-3
D: -

DNA: TGTGCCAGCAGCCAAGAGCATAGCAATCAGCCCCAGCATTTT
CDR3: CASSQEHSNQPQHF
J: TRBJ1-5
size: -
V: TRBV7-8
D: -

DNA: TGTGCCAGCGGTCATTTGGACAGGGGACCCACAGATACGCAGTATTTT
CDR3: CASGHLDRGPTDTQYF
J: TRBJ2-3
size: once
V: TRBV7-6
D: TRBD1

DNA: TGTGCCAGCAGTTTATGGGAGGGGAATCAGCCCCAGCATTTT
CDR3: CASSLWEGNQPQHF
J: TRBJ1-5
size: once
V: TRBV28
D: -

DNA: TGTGCCAGCAGACCCTTACAGGTTTTAGGCAATCAGCCCCAGCATTTT
CDR3: CASRPLQVLGNQPQHF
J: TRBJ1-5
size: -
V: TRBV7-3
D: -

DNA: TGTGCCTGGAGTGTACGGGGTCTATACACAGATACGCAGTATTTT
CDR3: CAWSVRGLYTDTQYF
J: TRBJ2-3
size: -
V: TRBV30
D: -

DNA: TGTGCCAGCAGCGCCGCGGGGGCATTCTATAATTCACCCCTCCACTTT
CDR3: CASSAAGAFYNSPLHF
J: TRBJ1-6
size: -
V: TRBV9
D: -

DNA: TGTGCCAGCAGTTTTATAGCGGGGCGGGGCACAGATACGCAGTATTTT
CDR3: CASSFIAGRGTDTQYF
J: TRBJ2-3
size: -
V: TRBV5-6
D: TRBD2

DNA: TGTGCCAGCAGTTTCGGGACAGGGCAAGAGACCCAGTACTTC
CDR3: CASSFGTGQETQYF
J: TRBJ2-5
size: -
V: TRBV3-1/TRBV3-2
D: TRBD1

DNA: TGTGCCAGCAGCCATCGGGGACAGGGAAACACTGAAGCTTTCTTT
CDR3: CASSHRGQGNTEAFF
J: TRBJ1-1
size: few
V: TRBV3-1/TRBV3-2
D: TRBD1

DNA: TGTGCCAGCAGCGTAGCGGGGGTAGGCCCGATTAATGAAAAACTGTTTTTT
CDR3: CASSVAGVGPINEKLFF
J: TRBJ1-4
size: -
V: TRBV9
D: -

DNA: TGTGCCAGCAGCTTGGAGACTGGACTAGCGGGGGGGAATGAGCAGTTCTTC
CDR3: CASSLETGLAGGNEQFF
J: TRBJ2-1
size: -
V: TRBV5-8
D: TRBD2

DNA: TGTGCCAGCAGCCAAGTGGCTCAGGGTGGCTACACCTTC
CDR3: CASSQVAQGGYTF
J: TRBJ1-2
size: -
V: TRBV3-1/TRBV3-2
D: -

DNA: TGTGCCACCAGTGATCCGGGACAGGGAGACTATGGCTACACCTTC
CDR3: CATSDPGQGDYGYTF
J: TRBJ1-2
size: -
V: TRBV24-1
D: TRBD1